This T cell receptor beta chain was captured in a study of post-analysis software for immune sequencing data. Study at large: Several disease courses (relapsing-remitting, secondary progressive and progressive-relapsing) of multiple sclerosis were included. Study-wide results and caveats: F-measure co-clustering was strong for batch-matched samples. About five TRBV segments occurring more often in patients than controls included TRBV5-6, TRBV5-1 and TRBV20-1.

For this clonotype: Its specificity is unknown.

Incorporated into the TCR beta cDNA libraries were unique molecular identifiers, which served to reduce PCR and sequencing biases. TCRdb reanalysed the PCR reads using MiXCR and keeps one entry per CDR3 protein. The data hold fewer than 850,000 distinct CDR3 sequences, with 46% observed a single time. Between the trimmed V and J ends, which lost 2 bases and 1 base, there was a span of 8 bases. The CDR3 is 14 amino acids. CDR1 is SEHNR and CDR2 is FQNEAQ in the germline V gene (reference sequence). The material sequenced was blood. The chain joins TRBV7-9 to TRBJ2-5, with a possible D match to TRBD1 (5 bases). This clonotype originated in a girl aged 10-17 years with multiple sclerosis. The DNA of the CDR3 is TGTGCCAGCAGCTTAATACAGGCCCAAGAGACCCAGTACTTC. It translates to CASSLIQAQETQYF.